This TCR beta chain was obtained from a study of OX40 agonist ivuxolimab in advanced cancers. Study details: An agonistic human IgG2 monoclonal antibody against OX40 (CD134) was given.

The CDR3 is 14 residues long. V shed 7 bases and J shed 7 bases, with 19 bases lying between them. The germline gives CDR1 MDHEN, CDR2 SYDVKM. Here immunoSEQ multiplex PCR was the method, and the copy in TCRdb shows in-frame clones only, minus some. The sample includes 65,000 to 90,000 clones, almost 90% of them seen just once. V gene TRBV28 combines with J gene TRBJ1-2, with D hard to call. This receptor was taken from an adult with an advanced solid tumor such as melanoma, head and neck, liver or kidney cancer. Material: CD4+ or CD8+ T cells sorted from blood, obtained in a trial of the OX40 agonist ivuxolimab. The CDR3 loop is CASTLGPLGFGYTF. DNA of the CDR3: TGTGCCAGCACCCTGGGCCCGCTCGGTTTTGGCTACACCTTC.